This T cell receptor (beta chain) was retrieved from a study of blood T cell repertoires in COVID-19. Turning to the study itself: The origin of the acute and convalescent COVID-19 samples was the United States, Italy and Spain. T cells, B-cell-depleted T cells, or PBMCs supplied cDNA or gDNA.

The CDR3 sequence is 18 residues long. The germline gives CDR1 MGHRA, CDR2 YSYEKL. After removal of 4 bases from V and 0 bases from J, the junction contained 9 bases not matched to a gene. This clone showed up just once. In the original processing: Reference gene primer amplification yielded estimated nucleated cell counts. Assay used: immunoSEQ multiplex PCR; TCRdb lists only in-frame clones, some missing. The V and J calls and the clone size are those of that table, but D and trimming were determined from the DNA. The table has tens of thousands of clones, about 85% seen once. The sequence came from a human donor in a cohort sampled during active COVID-19. The chain employs TRBV4-1 and TRBJ2-6; 7 bases map to TRBD2. Sequences were obtained from peripheral blood. CDR3 loop: CASSPRMGGGSGANVLTF. The CDR3 coding sequence is TGCGCCAGCAGCCCGCGGATGGGGGGGGGCTCTGGGGCCAACGTCCTGACTTTC.